The 25 T cell receptor beta chains below all came from one sample that was sequenced in a study of blood T cell repertoires in COVID-19. The method was immunoSEQ multiplex PCR; TCRdb's version includes in-frame clones alone and lacks a portion of them. The table shows hundreds of thousands of clones, with about nine tenths occurring only once. The sequencing sample was made of PBMCs or T cells enriched from blood (not recorded which). The receptors were sampled from a man between 18 and 29 years old who had recovered from COVID-19.

The V and J genes are TRBV6-5 and TRBJ1-2; D possibly corresponds to TRBD1 (6 bases). Germline V gives CDR1 MNHEY, CDR2 SVGAGI. V was cut by 6 bases and J by 8 bases, with 13 bases left in between. This CDR3 has 12 residues. CDR3 residues: CASSHPGAGYTF. The CDR3 DNA reads as TGTGCCAGCAGCCATCCAGGGGCCGGCTACACCTTC.

The J gene is TRBJ1-2, the V gene TRBV5-1; 9 bases match TRBD1. Germline assignment: CDR1 SGHRS and CDR2 YFSETQ. The CDR3 is 17 amino acids. The V segment lost 2 bases and the J segment 4 bases; nucleotides outside the gene matches: 12. CDR3: CASSLRTGVEGGYGYTF. The CDR3 region has the DNA TGCGCCAGCAGCTTAAGGACAGGGGTCGAAGGAGGCTATGGCTACACCTTC.

This sequence joins TRBV9 and TRBJ2-3, with TRBD2 identical over 11 bases. The germline CDR1 and CDR2 sequences are SGDLS and YYNGEE. There are 17 residues in the CDR3. J was trimmed by 3 bases and V by 3 bases; bases with no gene match: 9. For the CDR3, the DNA is TGTGCCAGCAGCGGAACCACCGGGACTAGCGGAACAGATACGCAGTATTTT. It translates to CASSGTTGTSGTDTQYF.

V is TRBV7-9 and J is TRBJ2-1; 7 nucleotides agree with TRBD1. The CDR3 covers 16 residues. Looked up from germline, CDR1 is SEHNR and CDR2 is FQNEAQ (reference sequence). V shed 5 bases and J 6 bases; nucleotides not matched to a gene: 13. In DNA form, the CDR3 reads TGTGCCAGCAGCCCATGGGAGACAGGGAACTCCAATGAGCAGTTCTTC. It translates to CASSPWETGNSNEQFF.

The chain has TRBV3-1 (or the pseudogene TRBV3-2) and TRBJ1-1, with D unclear. The CDR3 has 13 amino acids. CDR1 and CDR2 (germline): LGHDT, YNNKEL (reference sequence). V lost 5 bases to trimming and J lost 4 bases, with 11 bases between them. CDR3 protein: CASSLEASTEAFF. As DNA, the CDR3 is TGTGCCAGCAGCTTGGAGGCGAGCACTGAAGCTTTCTTT.

This chain uses TRBV14 with TRBJ1-2; TRBD1 is a possible D gene (5 bases). CDR1 and CDR2 (germline): SGHDN, FVKESK. V lost 3 bases to trimming and J lost 2 bases, with 7 bases between them. The CDR3 extends over 13 amino acids. The chain's CDR3 is CASSQGLNYGYTF. The CDR3 coding sequence is TGTGCCAGCAGCCAGGGGCTGAACTATGGCTACACCTTC.

The V gene is TRBV15, the J gene TRBJ2-2; no firm D call. V lost 1 base and J 1 base, leaving 4 bases between the germline ends. Germline CDR1 LNHNV, CDR2 YYDKDF (reference sequence). The CDR3 is 14 residues long. CDR3 amino acids: CATSRAGNTGELFF. The DNA of the CDR3 is TGTGCCACCAGCAGAGCCGGGAACACCGGGGAGCTGTTTTTT.

The rearrangement links TRBV5-6 to TRBJ1-4; no clear D gene. This CDR3 contains 13 residues. V lost 2 bases and J 7 bases, leaving 9 bases between the germline ends. Germline CDR1 SGHDT, CDR2 YYEEEE. The CDR3: CASSFGRGEKLFF. CDR3 sequence (DNA): TGTGCCAGCAGCTTCGGCCGCGGTGAAAAACTGTTTTTT.

The rearrangement links TRBV4-1 to TRBJ2-3; TRBD2 matches at 12 bases. The CDR3 length is 16 residues. Looked up from germline, CDR1 is MGHRA and CDR2 is YSYEKL. J was trimmed by 6 bases and V by 0 bases; bases with no gene match: 4. CDR3 amino acids: CASSQDLAGGPDTQYF. The CDR3 coding sequence is TGCGCCAGCAGCCAAGATCTAGCGGGGGGGCCGGATACGCAGTATTTT.

The rearrangement uses TRBV27 and TRBJ2-7, with D possibly matching TRBD2 (7 bases). From germline, CDR1 is MNHEY and CDR2 SMNVEV (reference sequence). This CDR3 region has 16 residues. Trimming took 4 bases from V and 0 from J, leaving 16 bases between them. The CDR3 DNA reads TGTGCCAGCAGTTGGGGAGGGGGAGCGCGCTCCTACGAGCAGTACTTC. Its protein product is CASSWGGGARSYEQYF.

The chain is built from TRBV7-9 and TRBJ2-7, with 8 nucleotides matching TRBD2. The CDR3 length is 15 residues. Unmatched junction bases numbered 4, after V lost 2 bases and J lost 1 base. Per germline, CDR1 SEHNR and CDR2 FQNEAQ (reference sequence). CDR3 in amino acids: CASSLSGGGSYEQYF. CDR3 nucleotide sequence: TGTGCCAGCAGCTTATCGGGAGGGGGTTCCTACGAGCAGTACTTC.

V gene TRBV25-1 combines with J gene TRBJ2-7; TRBD2 is a possible D gene (6 bases). This CDR3 contains 13 residues. CDR1 and CDR2 from the germline V gene are MGHDK and SYGVNS. Trimming removed 3 bases at V and 5 bases at J, with 11 bases between. This CDR3 reads CASSDGGIHEQYF. The CDR3 DNA follows: TGTGCCAGCAGTGATGGCGGGATCCACGAGCAGTACTTC.

The V call is TRBV30, the J call TRBJ1-2; a possible D gene is TRBD1 (5 bases). This CDR3 is 12 amino acids long. Per germline, CDR1 GTSNPN and CDR2 SVGIG (reference sequence). V dropped 3 bases and J dropped 9 bases, with 14 bases sitting between them. The CDR3 DNA sequence: TGTGCCTGGAGCCGCGGGGGGAATCGCTACACCTTC. This codes for CAWSRGGNRYTF.

V is TRBV4-1 and J is TRBJ1-2; D gene ambiguous. Deletions cut 0 bases from V and 11 bases from J, with 7 bases between. Germline assignment: CDR1 MGHRA and CDR2 YSYEKL. This CDR3 comprises 11 residues. The chain's CDR3 is CASSQDGGYTF. CDR3 DNA: TGCGCCAGCAGCCAAGATGGAGGGTACACCTTC.

The J gene is TRBJ1-2, the V gene TRBV15; TRBD1 matches 9 bases. CDR3 length: 16 amino acids. Germline V gene lookup returns CDR1 LNHNV and CDR2 YYDKDF (reference sequence). The V and J ends lost 5 bases and 4 bases, in that order; junction bases with no gene match: 11. CDR3 nucleotide sequence: TGTGCCACCAGCGGGATAGGGACAGGGAGCCTCTATGGCTACACCTTC. This translates into CATSGIGTGSLYGYTF.

Turning to this clone: Within the sample, other DNA sequences also encode this same CDR3. The chain recombines TRBV7-9 with TRBJ2-2; D remains unclear. The CDR3 consists of 15 residues. Germline V lookup: CDR1 SEHNR, CDR2 FQNEAQ (reference sequence). V gave up 5 bases and J gave up 1 base, with 11 bases separating them. CDR3 nucleotides: TGTGCCAGCAGCCTCGCCGCGGTGAACACCGGGGAGCTGTTTTTT. Residues: CASSLAAVNTGELFF.

The gene calls are TRBV27 and TRBJ1-5; 10 nucleotides line up with TRBD1. CDR3 length: 15 amino acids. Per germline, CDR1 MNHEY and CDR2 SMNVEV (reference sequence). Trimming removed 3 bases from V and 6 bases from J; junction bases left unmatched: 5. The chain's CDR3 is CASSLTGGEGQPQHF. Here the CDR3 DNA reads TGTGCCAGCAGTTTGACAGGGGGCGAGGGTCAGCCCCAGCATTTT.

This chain uses TRBV7-8 with TRBJ1-5; TRBD1 is a possible D gene (6 bases). V lost 3 bases, J lost 6 bases, and 18 bases lay in between. There are 16 residues in the CDR3. Germline assignment: CDR1 SGHVS and CDR2 FQNEAQ. The CDR3 protein is CASSLVGGAVSQPQHF. In DNA form, the CDR3 reads TGTGCCAGCAGCTTGGTTGGGGGGGCGGTAAGTCAGCCCCAGCATTTT.

The V call is TRBV6-6, the J call TRBJ1-1, with 8 bases that match TRBD1. This CDR3 spans 16 amino acids. The V segment lost 6 bases and the J segment 2 bases; nucleotides outside the gene matches: 11. Germline V gives CDR1 MNHNY, CDR2 SVGAGI (reference sequence). CDR3: CASSPKGQGGNTEAFF. As DNA, the CDR3 is TGTGCCAGCAGCCCGAAAGGACAGGGTGGCAACACTGAAGCTTTCTTT.

V gene TRBV6-5 combines with J gene TRBJ1-2, with 8 bases fitting TRBD1. CDR1 is MNHEY and CDR2 is SVGAGI in the germline V gene. The CDR3 contains 13 residues. Germline trimming cut 2 bases from V and 6 bases from J; bases unmatched to any gene: 2. This CDR3 reads CASSYQGANGYTF. CDR3 nucleotides: TGTGCCAGCAGTTACCAGGGGGCCAATGGCTACACCTTC.

The V gene is TRBV7-9, the J gene TRBJ2-3, with D possibly TRBD1 on 5 matching bases. CDR1 SEHNR and CDR2 FQNEAQ come from the germline V gene (reference sequence). The ends were cut back, 0 bases at V and 6 bases at J, with 13 bases in the middle. There are 15 residues in the CDR3. In nucleotides, the CDR3 is TGTGCCAGCAGCTTAGCGGGCAGGGTGTCGGATACGCAGTATTTT. This gives the protein CASSLAGRVSDTQYF.

This chain uses TRBV27 with TRBJ1-6, with unresolved D. CDR1 and CDR2 from the germline V gene are MNHEY and SMNVEV (reference sequence). The ends were cut back, 6 bases at V and 7 bases at J, with 7 bases in the middle. The CDR3 runs 12 residues. Here the CDR3 DNA reads TGTGCCAGCAGCCCGGTCAATTCACCCCTCCACTTT. This gives the protein CASSPVNSPLHF.

The table lists this clone with a count of one. This chain links TRBV5-4 with TRBJ2-1; D is possibly TRBD1 (5 bases). The V and J ends lost 2 bases and 3 bases respectively, with 12 bases between them. In germline, CDR1 is SGHNT, CDR2 YYREEE (reference sequence). This CDR3 is built from 15 residues. The chain's CDR3 is CASSFRTSNYNEQFF. The CDR3, as DNA: TGTGCCAGCAGCTTCCGGACATCAAACTACAATGAGCAGTTCTTC. Full variable domain (outside the CDR3, taken from reference TRBV5-4 and TRBJ2-1): ETGVTQSPTHLIKTRGQQVTLRCSSQSGHNTVSWYQQALGQGPQFIFQYYREEENGRGNFPPRFSGLQFPNYSSELNVNALELDDSALYLCASSFRTSNYNEQFFGPGTRLTVL.

This clone showed up just once. Here the CDR3 reads CASSLSTAGVTYEQYF. As DNA, the CDR3 is TGTGCCAGCAGCTTAAGTACGGCGGGAGTGACCTACGAGCAGTACTTC. V and J are TRBV7-2 and TRBJ2-7; 7 nucleotides line up with TRBD2. V shed 2 bases and J 2 bases; nucleotides not matched to a gene: 9. CDR1 and CDR2 from the germline V gene are SGHTA and FQGNSA. The CDR3 totals 16 residues.

The gene calls are TRBV7-9 and TRBJ1-1, with 9 bases that match TRBD1. The CDR3 runs 13 residues. Germline V gene sequence: CDR1 SEHNR, CDR2 FQNEAQ (reference sequence). The junction had 4 bases not matched to a gene; V was cut back by 5 bases and J by 6 bases. CDR3: CASSPTGGPEAFF. The CDR3 region has the DNA TGTGCCAGCAGCCCTACAGGGGGCCCTGAAGCTTTCTTT. The full variable domain, in which reference TRBV7-9 and TRBJ1-1 provide the parts outside the CDR3, is DTGVSQNPRHKITKRGQNVTFRCDPISEHNRLYWYRQTLGQGPEFLTYFQNEAQLEKSRLLSDRFSAERPKGSFSTLEIQRTEQGDSAMYLCASSPTGGPEAFFGQGTRLTVV.